The present T cell receptor beta chain was sequenced within a study of cytomegalovirus exposure and HLA in healthy donors. Study observations and caveats: CMV serostatus was the sole immune exposure information available.

This CDR3 region has 13 residues. V dropped 6 bases and J dropped 7; count of bases not matched to a gene: 2. CDR1 and CDR2 from the germline V gene are SNHLY and FYNNEI. With respect to this clone: Its specificity is not known.

13 Jbeta primers and 60 Vbeta primers were used for the PCR. Sequenced by immunoSEQ multiplex PCR; TCRdb stores in-frame clones only, minus some. The repertoire consists of 80,000 to 95,000 clones, with 70% to 75% occurring once and the leading ten covering roughly a sixth. The clonotype comes from a woman younger than 35 in good health and CMV-seropositive. The sample taken for sequencing was PBMCs. The chain is built from TRBV2 and TRBJ2-2; TRBD2 aligns across 10 bases. This chain's CDR3 is CASRGTSVGELFF. CDR3 bases: TGTGCCAGCAGGGGGACTAGCGTCGGGGAGCTGTTTTTT.